This T cell receptor (beta chain) was sequenced for a study of cytomegalovirus exposure and HLA in healthy donors (dated by TCRdb to between 2016 and 2019). As for the study more broadly: An earlier analysis of approximately 590 of the donors reported 250 to 350 Gb of sequence data and 100 million to 130 million unique TCR beta sequences from about 200 million T cells. Roughly 300 gigabases of sequencing data and around 90 million unique TCR sequences made up an early release that covered several hundred HLA-typed donors. Among the approximately 400 genotyped donors, approximately 82% belonged to the genetic ancestry cluster associated with self-reported Caucasian donors. The aim of the study was to test whether cataloging public T cell receptors could identify signatures of past pathogen exposure. Using immunosequencing, the study profiled T cell repertoires from around 680 subjects and related those repertoires to cytomegalovirus serostatus. Besides the first cohort of more than 650 subjects, a separate validation cohort made up of roughly 130 different subjects was used. To predict cytomegalovirus infection status, the study combined high-throughput TCR immunosequencing, statistical association of individual TCRs with disease status, and machine learning. To study patterns of TCR occurrence, a later analysis re-analyzed previously published TCR beta repertoires from 666 donors and added high-resolution HLA genotyping. In the later analysis, no new phenotypic data were used to find candidate immune exposures; instead, reliance was placed on TCR beta sequences and their occurrence across donors. In an earlier analysis of 587 of the donors, high-throughput TCR beta sequencing was used to judge whether each TCR beta V gene segment behaved as functional or pseudogenic. Donor age, sex, ethnicity and CMV serostatus were collected together with the repertoire data. Genome-wide SNP genotypes for about 65% of the 666 donors were used in a later genetic analysis, which treated that subset as a discovery cohort. All discovery cohort repertoires had been generated on a single sequencing platform. Both class I and class II loci were covered by HLA typing, at four-digit resolution. Typing coverage varied by locus: 629-630 donors for A, B, C, DRB1 and DQB1; under 550 for DQA1; about 570 for DPA1; roughly 450 for DPB1. Because of strong linkage in the cohort, a few DR-DQ haplotypes were treated as single units for association and clustering. On average, 235,054 unique TCR beta nucleotide sequences were sequenced per donor among about 400 genotyped donors of the cohort, with roughly a sixth of those sequences being non-productive. What the study reported, not specific to this receptor: Across donors, most TCR sequences were observed very rarely, whereas some public TCRs were present in many individuals. In a later analysis, HLA-associated TCR beta chains were found to be more clonally expanded and to have lower generation probabilities than equally common non-associated chains. The earlier analysis of some 540 of the donors excluded over 15 rarely observed V segments, including chromosome 9 orphons, because counts were too low. Three of the identified cytomegalovirus-associated TCR beta chains were confirmed in vitro to be specific for cytomegalovirus antigens. Several of the top co-occurrence clusters appeared to be linked to parvovirus B19, influenza, CMV and Epstein-Barr virus, according to a later analysis. A later genetic analysis associated a missense DCLRE1C variant with V-gene and J-gene trimming of TCR beta chains, and an independent cohort replicated the association. A total of about 180 TCR beta chains were listed by the study as associated with cytomegalovirus. For the cohort, immune exposure information was limited to CMV serostatus. A cluster of highly shared sequence variants was judged likely to represent a technical artifact of the sequencing pipeline. Linkage disequilibrium might explain the correlated functional status among segregating V segments, but an unknown experimental factor could not be ruled out. According to a later genetic analysis, donors in an Asian-associated ancestry cluster had fewer N-insertions in productive TCRs than the approximately 650-donor mean. Presence/absence analyses assumed roughly uniform sequencing depth across donors, an assumption that may not hold. Specific HLA alleles were associated with more than 15,000 TCR beta sequences at a false discovery rate of 0.05 in a later analysis. HLA typing was unavailable for some donors at each locus, so association tests used only the typed subset. When HLA alleles, especially DR and DQ, strongly co-occurred, TCR associations were difficult to assign to individual alleles. Most CMV-associated TCR beta chains appeared to be HLA-restricted in a later analysis, and the HLA associations seemed to be driven largely by CMV exposure. The classifier was reported to diagnose cytomegalovirus status with high specificity and sensitivity in both the original cohort and the validation cohort. It was suggested by the authors that the approach could potentially be generalized to other disease states and immunological phenotypes. Some IMGT-functional V segments, including TRBV6-2 and TRBV6-3, could not be distinguished by the 87-base-pair reads and were therefore excluded. A further reported finding was that TCR beta sequences accurately predicted the HLA-A and HLA-B alleles for most subjects in the first cohort. An earlier analysis of approximately 590 of the donors showed that most TCR beta V segments appeared in productive rearrangements either about 87% or about 30% of the time, which broadly matched IMGT annotations. The cohort was sequenced for TCR beta chains only, and without alpha or paired-chain data the features that could be detected were limited. In a later analysis, TCR association rates were found to vary across HLA loci, with the most associated TCRs seen for DRB1 alleles and the fewest for HLA-C alleles.

V loses 4 bases, J loses 5 bases, and the germline ends lie 9 bases apart. In the germline V gene, CDR1 corresponds to MGHRA and CDR2 to YSYEKL. Including the terminal cysteine and phenylalanine, the CDR3 comprises 14 residues. Of all the DNA, just the CDR3 is kept, 42 bases in frame from base 1. The library was prepared using the immunoSEQ multiplex PCR assay. For the multiplex PCR, a mixture combining 60 forward primers for TCR Vbeta segments and 13 reverse primers for TCR Jbeta segments was used. The CDR3 region of rearranged TCR beta genes was amplified from genomic DNA by a multiplex PCR assay. On the Illumina HiSeq System, the amplified TCR beta libraries were sequenced as 87-base-pair reads. The source study handled its data this way. A later analysis tallied some 79 million unique TCR beta chains across the 650 to 750 repertoires, and some 10 million of those chains were shared by two or more donors. Raw reads were error-corrected and collapsed into unique sequences by a nearest-neighbor algorithm in which closely related sequences were merged to remove PCR and sequencing errors. CDR3 sequences were aligned to IMGT reference sequences to assign V, D and J gene segments. For a sequence to be retained, a match of at least six nucleotides was required to both a V gene segment and a J gene segment. A rearrangement counted as productive if the CDR3 had no stop codons and remained in frame with V and J, and every other rearrangement counted as non-productive. CDR3 was defined by IMGT convention, running from the second conserved V-encoded cysteine to the conserved J-encoded phenylalanine. The earlier analysis of some 600 of the donors excluded sequences that lacked an unambiguous match to a single V gene segment. In an earlier analysis of 587 of the donors, a V segment was called functional when productive rearrangements were above 56.7%, and segregating when the standard deviation between donors exceeded 5%. A statistical classification framework was developed to diagnose cytomegalovirus status using the catalog of TCR beta chain sequences. In a later analysis, V and J genes were assigned by comparing TCR nucleotide sequences against IMGT/GENE-DB human TR gene sequences. The TCRdist pipeline was used in a later analysis to assign CDR3 sequences and most-parsimonious VDJ recombination scenarios. In a later analysis, each TCR beta chain was defined by its CDR3 amino acid sequence together with its V-gene family, and reads without a unique V-gene family were excluded. A later analysis removed over 500 highly shared, low-generation-probability nucleotide sequences to deal with suspected cross-contamination and a sequencing artifact. A later analysis calculated a clonal expansion index for each public chain from normalized within-repertoire ranks of inferred template counts. In a later analysis, generation probabilities were computed with a VDJ recombination model fitted to out-of-frame rearrangements, and the resulting probabilities were checked against IGoR. In a later analysis, hypergeometric tests were used to score TCR-TCR, TCR-HLA and TCR-CMV co-occurrence, with a repertoire-size bias correction applied to TCR pairs. In a later analysis, false discovery rates were estimated by permuting HLA or CMV assignments 20 times. A later analysis grouped co-occurring TCRs with DBSCAN, adding TCRdist sequence similarity when clustering within HLA-allele-positive subsets. Repertoires with fewer than 30,000 or more than 120,000 public chains, plus five repertoires with anomalous nucleotide sharing, were excluded from co-occurrence clustering. Entries here come from immuneACCESS through TCRdb and include only in-frame sequences with V and J called. Some clones fail to appear in such tables; in the studies checked, an unresolved V gene covers under half of the shortfall, and the cause of the remainder is unknown. V and J calls and clone size follow that table, whereas D and trimming were derived from the DNA. This sample is represented by 150,000 to 200,000 clones; approximately 78% of them were singletons. The biggest ten clones account for approximately 0.8% of the sample.

There are a few counts of this clone. Its antigen target is currently unknown. One base away there is no much larger clone; base qualities are not given. The cohort was made up of about 670 healthy bone marrow donors. At the time of sampling, every cohort member was nominally healthy, though immune exposures that went unrecorded were likely present. The donor was CMV seronegative and was included in the group of several hundred seronegative cohort members. A peripheral blood sample was provided by each donor, and peripheral blood mononuclear cells were used for TCR beta sequencing. The Qiagen DNeasy Blood Extraction Kit was used to extract genomic DNA from the blood cell samples.

What was sequenced was PBMCs. This receptor was taken from a woman aged 18-35 years in good health and CMV-seronegative. Here the chain combines TRBV4-1 and TRBJ1-6, with the identity of the D gene unclear. The CDR3: CASSRRGDNSPLHF. In nucleotides, the sequence is TGCGCCAGCAGCCGTCGGGGAGATAATTCACCCCTCCACTTT.